The clone carrying this T cell receptor (beta chain) was detected ten times or more. MiXCR, applied by TCRdb to the 5' RACE reads, yields one record per CDR3 protein. This repertoire shows a few hundred thousand distinct CDR3 sequences, over 11% found once; its top ten account for about 1%. The sample is drawn from a study of identical twins. This CDR3 spans 14 amino acids. V was pared by 6 bases and J by 3 bases, with 9 bases of the junction left unmatched. Germline V gives CDR1 SQVTM, CDR2 ANQGSEA. The sample also formed part of further work on yellow fever vaccine responses in identical twins.

This chain links TRBV29-1 with TRBJ2-3; the match to TRBD1 covers 7 bases. Source material: CD4+ T cells sorted from blood. The source of this sequence is a woman aged 18-29 years in good health. In nucleotides, the CDR3 is TGCAGCGTCCGGGACAGAGAGGGGACAGATACGCAGTATTTT. Protein sequence: CSVRDREGTDTQYF.